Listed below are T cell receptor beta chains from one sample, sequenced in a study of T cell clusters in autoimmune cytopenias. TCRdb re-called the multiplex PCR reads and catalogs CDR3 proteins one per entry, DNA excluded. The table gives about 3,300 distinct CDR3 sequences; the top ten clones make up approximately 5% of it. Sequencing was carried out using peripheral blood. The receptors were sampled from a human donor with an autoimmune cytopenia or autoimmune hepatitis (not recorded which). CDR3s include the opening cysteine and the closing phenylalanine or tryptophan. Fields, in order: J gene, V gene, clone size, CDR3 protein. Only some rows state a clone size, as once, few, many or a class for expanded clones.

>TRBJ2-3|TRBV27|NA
CASSLRGTTLGTDTQYF
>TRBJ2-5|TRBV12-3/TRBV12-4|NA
CASSLGKRTGLGETQYF
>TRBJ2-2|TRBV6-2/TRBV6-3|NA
CASSYRGAGTNTGELFF
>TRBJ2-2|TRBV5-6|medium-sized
CASSLVRAMELFF
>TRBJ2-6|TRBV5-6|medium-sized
CASSLAGTGGANVLTF
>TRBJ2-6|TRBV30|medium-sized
CAWGGDRAVLTF
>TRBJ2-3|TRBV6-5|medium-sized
CASVAGGHTDTQYF
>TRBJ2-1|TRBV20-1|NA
CSARRGSYNEQFF
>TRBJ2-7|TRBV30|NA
CAWSGYRTSYEQYF
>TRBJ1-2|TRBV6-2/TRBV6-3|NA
CASSYDDRGPNYGYTF
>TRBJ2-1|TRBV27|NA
CASSPRPVNEQFF
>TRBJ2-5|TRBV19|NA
CASSNYQETQYF
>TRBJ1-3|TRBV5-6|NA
CASRQAQGATRNTIYF
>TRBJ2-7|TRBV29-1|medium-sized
CSAEGPNGYEQYF
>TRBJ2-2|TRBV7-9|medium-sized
CASSARVTGELFF
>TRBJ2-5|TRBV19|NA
CATTGAKETQYF
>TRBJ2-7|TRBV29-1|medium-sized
CSAYTGTSQYEQYF